Listed here are 32 T cell receptor beta chains from one sample, sequenced in a study of immune evolution from preneoplasia to lung adenocarcinoma (dated by TCRdb to the early 2020s). The receptor library was made with the immunoSEQ multiplex PCR assay. In TCRdb, the immuneACCESS table is reduced to in-frame sequences with V and J assigned. These tables do not hold every clone; where another copy was compared, an unresolved V gene accounts for under half, and the others remain unexplained. A total of about 5,700 clones appear in this sample, over 75% of them only once. The ten largest clones take up about a tenth of the sample. Sequencing was carried out using FFPE minimally invasive lung adenocarcinoma tissue. The sample's cell subset or site label, in plain terms: micro-invasive lung adenocarcinoma (MIA). These receptors all stem from a person aged 60-79 years with lung adenocarcinoma.

The chain is built from TRBV25-1 and TRBJ2-7; D is undetermined. Looked up from germline, CDR1 is MGHDK and CDR2 is SYGVNS. V was clipped by 1 base and J by 7 bases, with 5 bases between them. The CDR3 spans 11 residues. CDR3 sequence: CASSEFVEQYF. The DNA of the CDR3 is TGTGCCAGCAGTGAATTCGTGGAGCAGTACTTC.

The chain links TRBV27 to TRBJ2-5; the D call may be TRBD1 or TRBD2 (5 bases each). V lost 5 bases and J 1 base, leaving 14 bases between the germline ends. The CDR3 totals 15 residues. The germline gives CDR1 MNHEY, CDR2 SMNVEV (reference sequence). CDR3 in DNA: TGTGCCAGCAGTAGAACGGGGCCCGCCCAAGAGACCCAGTACTTC. Its protein is CASSRTGPAQETQYF.

The chain carries TRBV5-1 and TRBJ1-1, with a tentative D call TRBD1 (5 bases). There are 13 residues in the CDR3. The germline V and J ends were trimmed by 4 bases and 2 bases, with 9 bases remaining between them. Per the germline V gene, CDR1 is SGHRS and CDR2 is YFSETQ. CDR3 sequence (DNA): TGCGCCAGCAGCGGGGGACCAAACACTGAAGCTTTCTTT. It translates to CASSGGPNTEAFF.

This chain uses TRBV30 with TRBJ1-4, with D unclear. The CDR3 totals 12 residues. Germline values: CDR1 GTSNPN, CDR2 SVGIG (reference sequence). Between the trimmed V and J ends, which lost 8 bases and 9 bases, there was a span of 16 bases. The chain's CDR3 is CAQRSINKKLFF. Here the CDR3 DNA reads TGTGCCCAGAGATCGATAAATAAAAAACTGTTTTTT.

This clone turned up a few times. The rearrangement links TRBV28 to TRBJ2-1, with 13 bases identical to TRBD2. V shed 5 bases and J 9 bases; nucleotides not matched to a gene: 10. The CDR3 is made up of 16 amino acids. The germline V gene encodes CDR1 MDHEN and CDR2 SYDVKM. The chain's CDR3 is CASSLGLAGRISEQFF. The CDR3 DNA follows: TGTGCCAGCAGTCTGGGACTAGCGGGGAGGATAAGTGAGCAGTTCTTC.

The chain has TRBV19 and TRBJ2-7; TRBD1 aligns across 8 bases. V lost 5 bases to trimming and J lost 7 bases; unmatched junction nucleotides: 7. Germline V CDR1 and CDR2: LNHDA, SQIVND (reference sequence). The CDR3 runs 13 residues. The CDR3 here is CASSSTGAGEQYF. CDR3 in DNA: TGTGCCAGTAGTTCGACAGGGGCGGGGGAGCAGTACTTC.

The chain uses TRBV29-1 and TRBJ2-7; TRBD2 matches at 12 bases. Germline assignment: CDR1 SQVTM and CDR2 ANQGSEA. This CDR3 region has 15 residues. The V and J ends lost 1 base and 9 bases, in that order; junction bases with no gene match: 10. CDR3 sequence (DNA): TGCAGCGTTGAAGGACTAGCGGGAGATCTCTTCGGGCAGTACTTC. This gives the protein CSVEGLAGDLFGQYF.

The chain couples TRBV11-1 to TRBJ2-7; TRBD2 aligns across 13 bases. The length of the CDR3 is 15 residues. CDR1 is SGHAT, CDR2 FQDESV, per germline (reference sequence). The J segment lost 6 bases and the V segment lost 4 bases, leaving 6 bases of the junction unmatched. CDR3 DNA: TGTGCCAGCAGCTCCGGACTAGCGGGAGCTGGCGAGCAGTACTTC. As protein: CASSSGLAGAGEQYF.

The V and J genes are TRBV5-1 and TRBJ2-2; D possibly corresponds to TRBD1 (5 bases). CDR3 length: 15 amino acids. The V end was cut by 1 base, the J end by 1 base, with 8 bases between. From germline, CDR1 is SGHRS and CDR2 YFSETQ. The CDR3 nucleotides read TGCGCCAGCAGCTTGACCGGACAGAACACCGGGGAGCTGTTTTTT. Translated, it gives CASSLTGQNTGELFF.

The chain employs TRBV5-6 and TRBJ2-3; the match to TRBD1 covers 10 bases. CDR1 and CDR2 from the germline V gene are SGHDT and YYEEEE. After removal of 4 bases from V and 2 bases from J, the junction contained 7 bases not matched to a gene. There are 16 residues in the CDR3. CDR3 amino acids: CASSPTGTGVTDTQYF. For the CDR3, the DNA is TGTGCCAGCAGCCCAACCGGGACAGGGGTCACAGATACGCAGTATTTT.

The chain has TRBV7-9 and TRBJ2-2; no reliable D call. CDR3 length: 14 residues. V lost 5 bases and J 2 bases, leaving 9 bases between the germline ends. Germline lookup yields CDR1 SEHNR and CDR2 FQNEAQ (reference sequence). The CDR3 nucleotides are TGTGCCAGCAGCCCCCCCCTAAACACCGGGGAGCTGTTTTTT. It specifies CASSPPLNTGELFF.

The gene calls are TRBV7-8 and TRBJ1-2, with D unresolved. The CDR3 contains 14 residues. V lost 5 bases and J lost 4, with 14 bases in between. The germline V gene has CDR1 SGHVS and CDR2 FQNEAQ. The CDR3 coding sequence is TGTGCCAGCAGCACGGAGGGTCTGGGCTATGGCTACACCTTC. Amino acid sequence: CASSTEGLGYGYTF.

The chain is built from TRBV7-2 and TRBJ2-7, with D uncertain. Germline CDR1 and CDR2: SGHTA and FQGNSA. The CDR3 spans 15 residues. V lost 5 bases to trimming and J lost 2 bases, with 16 bases between them. The chain's CDR3 is CASSPGQLGTYEQYF. The DNA of the CDR3 is TGTGCCAGCAGCCCTGGCCAACTGGGCACCTACGAGCAGTACTTC.

The chain is built from TRBV7-8 and TRBJ1-1; TRBD1 matches 7 bases. The germline CDR1 and CDR2 sequences are SGHVS and FQNEAQ. There are 17 residues in the CDR3. The J segment lost 4 bases and the V segment lost 1 base, leaving 12 bases of the junction unmatched. DNA of the CDR3: TGTGCCAGCAGCTTAGGATCCGACAGGGTTAAGTCCACTGAAGCTTTCTTT. Translated, it gives CASSLGSDRVKSTEAFF.

This sequence joins TRBV7-2 and TRBJ1-3; possibly TRBD1 for D (5 bases). Germline values: CDR1 SGHTA, CDR2 FQGNSA. V was shortened by 8 bases and J by 1 base, with 18 bases between the two germline ends. The CDR3 is 16 amino acids. The CDR3: CASSWGRLGSGNTIYF. For the CDR3, the DNA is TGTGCCAGCTCTTGGGGCCGTTTGGGATCTGGAAACACCATATATTTT.

In its sample, this clone was seen once. V usage is TRBV7-2 and J usage is TRBJ2-7; 10 nucleotides align to TRBD2. After removal of 4 bases from V and 3 bases from J, the junction contained 6 bases not matched to a gene. Germline-derived CDR1 and CDR2 are SGHTA and FQGNSA. The CDR3 length is 15 residues. CDR3 sequence: CASSYLAGAGYEQYF. The CDR3 DNA follows: TGTGCCAGCAGCTATCTAGCGGGAGCGGGCTACGAGCAGTACTTC.

The CDR3 nucleotides read TGTGCCAGCAGCCAAGTTTTTATCGGGAGGGCGAATAGGGGGCTAGAGGAGACCCAGTACTTC. This translates into CASSQVFIGRANRGLEETQYF. V is TRBV4-2 and J is TRBJ2-5; D may be TRBD2 (8 bases). The CDR3 spans 21 residues. The germline V gene encodes CDR1 LGHNA and CDR2 YNFKEQ. V lost 1 base and J lost 5, with 32 bases in between.

The V and J genes are TRBV5-6 and TRBJ2-5; the D is unclear. The CDR3 consists of 13 residues. Trimming took off 1 base at V and 5 bases at J, with 9 bases between the two ends. Germline values: CDR1 SGHDT, CDR2 YYEEEE. DNA for the CDR3: TGTGCCAGCAGCTTGTTTGGGAAGGAGACCCAGTACTTC. Residues: CASSLFGKETQYF.

This chain connects TRBV28 to TRBJ1-1, with a tentative D call TRBD1 (5 bases). V lost 5 bases to trimming and J lost 7 bases, with 8 bases between them. Looked up from germline, CDR1 is MDHEN and CDR2 is SYDVKM. The CDR3 has 11 amino acids. The chain's CDR3 is CASSLQGEAFF. The CDR3 DNA reads as TGTGCCAGCAGTCTGCAGGGTGAAGCTTTCTTT. The full variable domain, with the rest looked up from reference TRBV28 and TRBJ1-1, is DVKVTQSSRYLVKRTGEKVFLECVQDMDHENMFWYRQDPGLGLRLIYFSYDVKMKEKGDIPEGYSVSREKKERFSLILESASTNQTSMYLCASSLQGEAFFGQGTRLTVV.

This sequence joins TRBV7-8 and TRBJ1-3; 7 bases are a match to TRBD1. From germline, CDR1 is SGHVS and CDR2 FQNEAQ. V gave up 0 bases and J gave up 0 bases; unmatched junction bases: 8. This CDR3 is 18 amino acids long. The CDR3 region has the DNA TGTGCCAGCAGCTTAGCGTTTTCAGGGGGGACCTCTGGAAACACCATATATTTT. Encoded protein: CASSLAFSGGTSGNTIYF. Filled out from reference TRBV7-8 and TRBJ1-3, the complete variable domain reads GAGVSQSPRYKVAKRGQDVALRCDPISGHVSLFWYQQALGQGPEFLTYFQNEAQLDKSGLPSDRFFAERPEGSVSTLKIQRTQQEDSAVYLCASSLAFSGGTSGNTIYFGEGSWLTVV.

The chain combines TRBV11-2 with TRBJ2-5; D not certain. CDR3 length: 11 residues. The V end lost 5 bases, the J end lost 5 bases, and 6 bases lay between the germline ends. CDR1 and CDR2 from the germline V gene are SGHAT and FQNNGV. CDR3 sequence (DNA): TGTGCCAGCAGCACCGGCGAGACCCAGTACTTC. It translates to CASSTGETQYF.

The chain combines TRBV28 with TRBJ2-7; D remains ambiguous. Trimming cost V 2 bases and J 0 bases, with 11 bases left between them. The CDR3 covers 15 residues. Germline V gene data show CDR1 as MDHEN and CDR2 as SYDVKM. The CDR3 DNA follows: TGTGCCAGCAGTTTAGGCGGACCGAGCTCCTACGAGCAGTACTTC. Its protein product is CASSLGGPSSYEQYF.

The V call is TRBV5-4, the J call TRBJ2-7; TRBD1 matches 9 bases. Trimming cost V 0 bases and J 6 bases; bases outside gene matches: 4. The CDR3 has 14 amino acids. Germline CDR1 is SGHNT and CDR2 is YYREEE (reference sequence). CDR3 in amino acids: CASSLVGTGTEQYF. CDR3 coding DNA: TGTGCCAGCAGCTTGGTTGGGACAGGGACCGAGCAGTACTTC.

The chain combines TRBV30 with TRBJ2-5, with 12 bases aligning to TRBD2. V lost 7 bases to trimming and J lost 4 bases; unmatched junction nucleotides: 7. The germline gives CDR1 GTSNPN, CDR2 SVGIG (reference sequence). The CDR3 runs to 14 residues. The CDR3 nucleotides are TGTGCCTACACAGGGGGACTAGCGGGAGAGACCCAGTACTTC. Encoded protein: CAYTGGLAGETQYF. The full variable domain, rest sourced from reference TRBV30 and TRBJ2-5, is SQTIHQWPATLVQPVGSPLSLECTVEGTSNPNLYWYRQAAGRGLQLLFYSVGIGQISSEVPQNLSASRPQDRQFILSSKKLLLSDSGFYLCAYTGGLAGETQYFGPGTRLLVL.

The CDR3 is CASSPGTSAPGGTDTQYF. In DNA form, the CDR3 reads TGTGCCAGCAGCCCAGGGACTAGCGCCCCGGGGGGTACAGATACGCAGTATTTT. The J gene is TRBJ2-3, the V gene TRBV7-9, with 10 bases identical to TRBD2. Germline assignment: CDR1 SEHNR and CDR2 FQNEAQ (reference sequence). V trimming: 5 bases; J trimming: 3 bases; junction bases outside the gene matches: 14. The CDR3 runs to 18 residues.

The chain recombines TRBV4-2 with TRBJ1-2, with no clear D. The germline V gene has CDR1 LGHNA and CDR2 YNFKEQ. The CDR3 contains 15 residues. Trimming cost V 0 bases and J 4 bases, with 12 bases left between them. This CDR3 is CASSQDEQDIYGYTF. CDR3 nucleotides: TGTGCCAGCAGCCAAGATGAACAAGACATCTATGGCTACACCTTC.

This clone was seen more than once but under ten times. The chain carries TRBV27 and TRBJ2-3; 8 positions agree with TRBD1. This CDR3 region has 13 residues. V shed 5 bases and J 6 bases; nucleotides not matched to a gene: 4. Germline V gene sequence: CDR1 MNHEY, CDR2 SMNVEV (reference sequence). The DNA for the CDR3 is TGTGCCAGCAGTGCCGGGGACAGGGATACGCAGTATTTT. It specifies CASSAGDRDTQYF.

The CDR3 DNA follows: TGCGCCAGCAGCTCCTTGGGCGGGAGGGCCGCCAACTCCTACAATGAGCAGTTCTTC. Its translation is CASSSLGGRAANSYNEQFF. This rearrangement joins TRBV5-1 to TRBJ2-1; 9 nucleotides align to TRBD2. The CDR3 has 19 residues. V was pared by 3 bases and J by 0 bases, with 13 bases of the junction left unmatched. CDR1 SGHRS and CDR2 YFSETQ come from the germline V gene.

The chain is built from TRBV19 and TRBJ2-7; 10 positions match TRBD1. The V gene end was trimmed by 6 bases and the J gene end by 2 bases; junction bases not matched to a gene: 4. Per germline, CDR1 LNHDA and CDR2 SQIVND (reference sequence). This CDR3 comprises 14 residues. This CDR3 is CASSTTGGTYEQYF. CDR3 DNA: TGTGCCAGTAGCACGACAGGGGGCACCTACGAGCAGTACTTC.

CDR3 in amino acids: CASSHGVSAFTDTQYF. DNA of the CDR3: TGTGCCAGTAGTCACGGGGTTAGCGCCTTCACAGATACGCAGTATTTT. The chain has TRBV19 and TRBJ2-3; tentatively, D is TRBD2 (5 bases). Germline CDR1 is LNHDA and CDR2 is SQIVND (reference sequence). The germline V and J ends were trimmed by 5 bases and 2 bases, with 17 bases remaining between them. The CDR3 contains 16 residues.

The chain couples TRBV19 to TRBJ1-5; D not resolved. The V gene lost 5 bases and the J gene lost 1 base, with 6 bases spanning the gap. The CDR3 is 13 amino acids. The germline V gene encodes CDR1 LNHDA and CDR2 SQIVND (reference sequence). CDR3 region: CASSPQSNQPQHF. Written as DNA, the CDR3 is TGTGCCAGTAGTCCTCAAAGCAATCAGCCCCAGCATTTT.

J is TRBJ1-2 and V is TRBV21-1. TRBV21-1 is a known pseudogene. The CDR3 runs to 12 residues. The CDR3 protein is CASIYHRYGYTF. CDR3 DNA: TGTGCCAGCATCTACCATCGCTATGGCTACACCTTC.